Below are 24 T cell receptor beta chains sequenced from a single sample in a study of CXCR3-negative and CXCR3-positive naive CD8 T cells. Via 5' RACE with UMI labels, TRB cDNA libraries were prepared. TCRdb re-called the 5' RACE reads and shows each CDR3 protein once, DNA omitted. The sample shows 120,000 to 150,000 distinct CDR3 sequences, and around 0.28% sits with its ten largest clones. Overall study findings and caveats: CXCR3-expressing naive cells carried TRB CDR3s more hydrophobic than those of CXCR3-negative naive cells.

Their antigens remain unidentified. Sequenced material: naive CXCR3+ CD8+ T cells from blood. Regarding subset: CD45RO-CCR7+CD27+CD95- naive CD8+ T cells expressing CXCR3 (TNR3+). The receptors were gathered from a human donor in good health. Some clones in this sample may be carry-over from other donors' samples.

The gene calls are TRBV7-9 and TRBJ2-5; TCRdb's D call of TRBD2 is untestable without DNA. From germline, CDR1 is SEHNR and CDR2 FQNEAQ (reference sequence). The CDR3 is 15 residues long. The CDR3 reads CASSLARAGGETQYF.

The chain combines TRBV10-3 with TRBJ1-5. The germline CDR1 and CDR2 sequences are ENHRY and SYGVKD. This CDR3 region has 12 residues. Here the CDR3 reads CAIGEGDQPQHF.

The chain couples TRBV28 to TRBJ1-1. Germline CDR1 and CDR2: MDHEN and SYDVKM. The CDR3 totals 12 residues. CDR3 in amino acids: CASISGGTEAFF.

CDR3 residues: CASSYSSSTDREFYNEQFF. V gene TRBV6-2 or TRBV6-3 combines with J gene TRBJ2-1; no DNA is available, so the TRBD1 call from TCRdb remains unchecked. This CDR3 contains 19 residues. The germline gives CDR1 MNHEY, CDR2 SVGEGT.

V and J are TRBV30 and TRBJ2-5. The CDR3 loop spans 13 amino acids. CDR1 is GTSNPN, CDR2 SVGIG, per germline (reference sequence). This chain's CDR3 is CALVVDNQETQYF.

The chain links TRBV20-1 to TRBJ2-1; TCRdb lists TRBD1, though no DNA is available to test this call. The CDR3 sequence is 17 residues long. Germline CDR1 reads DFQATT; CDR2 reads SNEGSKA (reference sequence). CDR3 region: CSARDPSGGPTYNEQFF.

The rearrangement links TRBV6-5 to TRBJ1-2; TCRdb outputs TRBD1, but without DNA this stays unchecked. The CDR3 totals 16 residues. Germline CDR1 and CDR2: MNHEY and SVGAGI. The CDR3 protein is CASSYSPLTGGYGYTF.

CDR3: CASSLLFGELDYGYTF. The rearrangement joins TRBV7-9 to TRBJ1-2. The CDR3 has 16 residues. Germline V lookup: CDR1 SEHNR, CDR2 FQNEAQ (reference sequence).

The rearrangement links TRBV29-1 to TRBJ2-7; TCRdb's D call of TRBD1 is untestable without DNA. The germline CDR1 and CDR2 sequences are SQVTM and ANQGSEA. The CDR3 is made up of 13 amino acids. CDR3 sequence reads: CSAGGQAFYEQYF.

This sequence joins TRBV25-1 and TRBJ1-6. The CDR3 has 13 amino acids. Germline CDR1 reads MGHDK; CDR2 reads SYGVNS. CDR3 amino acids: CASSEIGDSPLHF.

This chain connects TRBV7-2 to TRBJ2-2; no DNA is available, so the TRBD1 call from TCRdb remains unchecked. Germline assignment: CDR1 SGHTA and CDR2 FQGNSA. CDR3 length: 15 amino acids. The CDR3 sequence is CASSAGLWATGELFF.

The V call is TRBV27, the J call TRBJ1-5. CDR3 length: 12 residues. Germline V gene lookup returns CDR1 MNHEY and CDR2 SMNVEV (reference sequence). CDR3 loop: CASSLPGQPQHF.

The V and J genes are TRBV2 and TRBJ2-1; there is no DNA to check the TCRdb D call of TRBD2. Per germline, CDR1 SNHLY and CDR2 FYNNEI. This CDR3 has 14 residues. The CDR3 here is CASSGSLTYNEQFF.

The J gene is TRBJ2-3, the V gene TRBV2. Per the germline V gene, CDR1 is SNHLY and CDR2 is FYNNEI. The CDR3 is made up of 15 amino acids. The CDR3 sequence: CASSGVSSSTDTQYF.

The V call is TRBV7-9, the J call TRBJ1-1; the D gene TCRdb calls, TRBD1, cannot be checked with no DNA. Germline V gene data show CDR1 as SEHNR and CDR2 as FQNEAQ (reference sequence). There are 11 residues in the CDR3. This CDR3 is CASGQGAEAFF.

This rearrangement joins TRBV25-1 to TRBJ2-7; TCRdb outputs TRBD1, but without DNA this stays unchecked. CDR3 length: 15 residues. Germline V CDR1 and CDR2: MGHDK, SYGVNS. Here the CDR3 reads CASSEFRRGVREQYF.

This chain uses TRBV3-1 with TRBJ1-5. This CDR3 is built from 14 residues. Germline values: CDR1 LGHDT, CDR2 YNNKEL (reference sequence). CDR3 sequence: CASSQPWYYQPQHF.

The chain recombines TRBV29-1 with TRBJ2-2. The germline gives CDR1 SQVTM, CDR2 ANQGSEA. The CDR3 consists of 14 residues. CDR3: CSVIGNTNTGELFF.

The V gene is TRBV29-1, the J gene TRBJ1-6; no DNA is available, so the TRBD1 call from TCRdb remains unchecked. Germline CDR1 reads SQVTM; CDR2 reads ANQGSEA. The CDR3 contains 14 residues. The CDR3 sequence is CSVENGRGNSPLHF.

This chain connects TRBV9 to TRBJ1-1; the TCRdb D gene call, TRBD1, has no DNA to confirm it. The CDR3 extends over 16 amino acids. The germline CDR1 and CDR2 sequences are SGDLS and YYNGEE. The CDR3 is CASSPHRTVMNTEAFF.

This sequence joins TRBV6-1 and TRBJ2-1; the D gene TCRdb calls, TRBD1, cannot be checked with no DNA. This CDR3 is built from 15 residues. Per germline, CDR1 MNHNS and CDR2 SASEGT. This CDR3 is CASKKPGGAYNEQFF.

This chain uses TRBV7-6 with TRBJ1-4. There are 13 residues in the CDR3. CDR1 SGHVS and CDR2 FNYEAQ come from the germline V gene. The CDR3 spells CASSFSLLEKLFF.

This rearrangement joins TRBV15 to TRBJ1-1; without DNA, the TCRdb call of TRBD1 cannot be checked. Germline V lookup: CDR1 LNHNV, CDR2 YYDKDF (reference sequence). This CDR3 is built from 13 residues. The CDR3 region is CATRGDEEGMAFF.

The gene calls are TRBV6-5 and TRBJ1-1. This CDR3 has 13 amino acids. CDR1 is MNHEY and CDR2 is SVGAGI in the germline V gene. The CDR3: CASSYAGNTEAFF.